This T cell receptor beta chain was documented in a study of blood T cells in healthy people across ages. V was cut by 1 base and J by 1 base, with 10 bases left in between. The CDR3 consists of 15 residues. Germline CDR1 is SGHTA and CDR2 is FQGNSA. Findings of the study overall: Naive CD4+ cell counts and diversity both ran higher in long-lived than in aged donors. Strongly correlated with naive T cell percentage was TCR beta diversity.

Peripheral blood, roughly 9.3 milliliters per donor, was collected. With a J-beta primer mix and a sample-barcoded 5' primer, a second PCR ran about 6 to 11 cycles. TCRdb reanalysed the 5' RACE reads using MiXCR and keeps one entry per CDR3 protein. Of 350,000 to 450,000 distinct CDR3 sequences listed, 50% to 60% are singletons. As regards this clonotype: The antigen is not known.

Material: blood. The gene calls are TRBV7-2 and TRBJ2-5; D is undetermined. The receptor was derived from a man between 60 and 70 years old in good health. The CDR3 DNA is TGTGCCAGCAGCTTAGAGCCGGCGGCCCAAGAGACCCAGTACTTC. Its protein product is CASSLEPAAQETQYF. The entire variable domain, with the rest obtained from reference TRBV7-2 and TRBJ2-5, is as follows: GAGVSQSPSNKVTEKGKDVELRCDPISGHTALYWYRQSLGQGLEFLIYFQGNSAPDKSGLPSDRFSAERTGGSVSTLTIQRTQQEDSAVYLCASSLEPAAQETQYFGPGTRLLVL.